These T cell receptor beta chains were read from a single sample in a study of shared clonotypes between healthy human individuals. Clones were read by immunoSEQ multiplex PCR, and TCRdb kept only the in-frame ones, dropping some. The repertoire holds 2.5 million or so clones, with around nine tenths as singletons. Material: naive CD4+ T cells sorted from blood. These receptors were collected from a man younger than 30 in good health. The CDR3 runs from the conserved cysteine through the conserved F or W. A D gene is named only where the DNA matches it firmly. Rows give clone size only sometimes, using once, few, many, or a class for an expanded clone.

CDR3 protein | CDR3 DNA | clone size | V gene | D gene | J gene
CSVVPGRENTYEQYF | TGCAGCGTTGTCCCCGGGAGGGAGAATACCTACGAGCAGTACTTC | once | TRBV29-1 | TRBD2 | TRBJ2-7
CASSTGQVLSYEQYF | TGTGCCAGCAGTACCGGACAGGTCCTTTCCTACGAGCAGTACTTC | - | TRBV6-6 | TRBD1 | TRBJ2-7
CASSPPGLATDTQYF | TGTGCCAGCTCACCACCGGGACTAGCGACAGATACGCAGTATTTT | - | TRBV18 | TRBD2 | TRBJ2-3
CASSGGSNQPQHF | TGTGCCAGCTCCGGGGGGAGCAATCAGCCCCAGCATTTT | few | TRBV2 | - | TRBJ1-5
CASSTGTMNTEAFF | TGTGCCAGCTCCACAGGGACGATGAACACTGAAGCTTTCTTT | - | TRBV18 | - | TRBJ1-1
CASSGQGGSTDTQYF | TGTGCCAGCAGCGGACAGGGAGGGAGCACAGATACGCAGTATTTT | - | TRBV2 | - | TRBJ2-3
CASGPDSTWELFF | TGTGCTAGTGGTCCTGACTCTACCTGGGAGCTGTTTTTT | - | TRBV12-5 | - | TRBJ2-2
CASSPTGSNTGELFF | TGTGCCAGCTCACCTACGGGGTCGAACACCGGGGAGCTGTTTTTT | - | TRBV18 | - | TRBJ2-2
CASRTSGGATDTQYF | TGTGCCAGCAGGACTAGCGGGGGGGCGACAGATACGCAGTATTTT | - | TRBV6-1 | TRBD2 | TRBJ2-3
CASSAGALSVEQYF | TGTGCCAGCAGTGCGGGGGCTCTCTCCGTCGAGCAGTACTTC | - | TRBV2 | - | TRBJ2-7
CAWSRAAYEQYF | TGTGCCTGGAGTCGAGCGGCTTACGAGCAGTACTTC | - | TRBV30 | - | TRBJ2-7
CASSDSWGYEQYF | TGTGCCAGCAGTGACTCATGGGGGTACGAGCAGTACTTC | - | TRBV6-4 | - | TRBJ2-7
CASTAADRTANYGYTF | TGCGCCAGCACGGCGGCCGACAGGACAGCTAACTATGGCTACACCTTC | - | TRBV5-1 | - | TRBJ1-2
CAISGGQQETQYF | TGTGCCATCAGTGGGGGTCAGCAAGAGACCCAGTACTTC | - | TRBV10-3 | - | TRBJ2-5
CASSFGEIAKNIQYF | TGCGCCAGCAGCTTTGGAGAGATAGCCAAAAACATTCAGTACTTC | - | TRBV5-1 | - | TRBJ2-4
CASRRGAHYEQYF | TGTGCCAGCAGGAGGGGGGCTCATTACGAGCAGTACTTC | - | TRBV27 | - | TRBJ2-7
CASNLSGGDYGYTF | TGCGCCAGCAATTTGTCAGGGGGCGACTATGGCTACACCTTC | - | TRBV5-1 | TRBD1 | TRBJ1-2
CASSFIQGRGTEAFF | TGCGCCAGCAGCTTCATTCAGGGCCGGGGCACTGAAGCTTTCTTT | - | TRBV5-1 | - | TRBJ1-1
CASNRQGGHEQYF | TGTGCCAGCAATCGACAGGGCGGCCACGAGCAGTACTTC | - | TRBV2 | TRBD1 | TRBJ2-7
CASSEPRSTSKAKNIQYF | TGTGCCAGCAGTGAACCTCGCTCCACTAGTAAGGCCAAAAACATTCAGTACTTC | - | TRBV6-1 | - | TRBJ2-4
CASSHGVLSSGNTIYF | TGTGCCAGCAGTCACGGCGTACTGAGCTCTGGAAACACCATATATTTT | - | TRBV5-8 | - | TRBJ1-3
CASSPSDSSYEQYF | TGTGCCAGCAGCCCGTCCGACAGCTCCTACGAGCAGTACTTC | once | TRBV7-9 | - | TRBJ2-7
CSVEGGHSGANVLTF | TGCAGCGTTGAAGGCGGGCATTCTGGGGCCAACGTCCTGACTTTC | - | TRBV29-1 | - | TRBJ2-6
CASSLDRPSYNEQFF | TGTGCCAGCAGCTTGGACAGGCCCTCCTACAATGAGCAGTTCTTC | - | TRBV5-4 | - | TRBJ2-1
CASSLGGPSRQYF | TGTGCCAGCAGCCTCGGGGGACCCTCCCGGCAGTACTTC | - | TRBV7-2 | - | TRBJ2-7
CASSHTTAIEQYF | TGTGCCAGCAGCCATACGACTGCCATCGAGCAGTACTTC | once | TRBV7-2 | - | TRBJ2-7
CASSSHGAGSAFF | TGTGCCAGCAGTTCCCATGGGGCGGGTTCGGCTTTCTTT | once | TRBV6-5 | - | TRBJ1-1
CASTIGLAVYNEQFF | TGTGCCAGCACCATCGGACTAGCGGTTTACAATGAGCAGTTCTTC | - | TRBV2 | TRBD2 | TRBJ2-1
CASSPTNPTGKNTGELFF | TGTGCCAGCTCACCAACCAACCCGACAGGGAAGAACACCGGGGAGCTGTTTTTT | - | TRBV18 | TRBD1 | TRBJ2-2
CASSVGTVSGNTIYF | TGTGCCAGCAGCGTTGGGACGGTCTCTGGAAACACCATATATTTT | once | TRBV9 | - | TRBJ1-3
CASSLAGAAGNTIYF | TGTGCCAGCAGCTTGGCCGGGGCAGCCGGAAACACCATATATTTT | - | TRBV5-4 | - | TRBJ1-3
CAWMWGTLSYEQYF | TGTGCCTGGATGTGGGGGACCCTCTCCTACGAGCAGTACTTC | - | TRBV30 | - | TRBJ2-7
CASSYSRGLTEAFF | TGTGCCAGCAGTTACTCCCGGGGGCTCACTGAAGCTTTCTTT | - | TRBV6-5 | - | TRBJ1-1
CASSLGGNGYTF | TGTGCCAGCAGTTTGGGGGGGAATGGCTACACCTTC | - | TRBV28 | - | TRBJ1-2
CASSSGLASTGELFF | TGCGCCAGCAGCTCGGGACTAGCGTCCACCGGGGAGCTGTTTTTT | - | TRBV5-1 | TRBD2 | TRBJ2-2
CASSLGGSGGHGDTQYF | TGTGCCAGCAGTTTAGGTGGTAGCGGGGGCCATGGGGATACGCAGTATTTT | - | TRBV28 | TRBD2 | TRBJ2-3
CATTNQGITGSGYTF | TGTGCCACCACGAATCAGGGAATTACCGGTAGTGGCTACACCTTC | few | TRBV10-3 | - | TRBJ1-2
CASSRQRNTGELFF | TGTGCCAGCAGCCGTCAGCGAAACACCGGGGAGCTGTTTTTT | - | TRBV6-6 | - | TRBJ2-2
CASSYLPGANTEAFF | TGTGCCAGCAGTTACCTCCCAGGGGCGAACACTGAAGCTTTCTTT | - | TRBV6-6 | - | TRBJ1-1
CASRQSPLEEKLFF | TGTGCCAGCAGGCAGTCTCCCTTAGAGGAAAAACTGTTTTTT | - | TRBV6-1 | - | TRBJ1-4
CASSPGGISYEQYF | TGCGCCAGCAGCCCAGGAGGCATCTCCTACGAGCAGTACTTC | - | TRBV5-1 | - | TRBJ2-7